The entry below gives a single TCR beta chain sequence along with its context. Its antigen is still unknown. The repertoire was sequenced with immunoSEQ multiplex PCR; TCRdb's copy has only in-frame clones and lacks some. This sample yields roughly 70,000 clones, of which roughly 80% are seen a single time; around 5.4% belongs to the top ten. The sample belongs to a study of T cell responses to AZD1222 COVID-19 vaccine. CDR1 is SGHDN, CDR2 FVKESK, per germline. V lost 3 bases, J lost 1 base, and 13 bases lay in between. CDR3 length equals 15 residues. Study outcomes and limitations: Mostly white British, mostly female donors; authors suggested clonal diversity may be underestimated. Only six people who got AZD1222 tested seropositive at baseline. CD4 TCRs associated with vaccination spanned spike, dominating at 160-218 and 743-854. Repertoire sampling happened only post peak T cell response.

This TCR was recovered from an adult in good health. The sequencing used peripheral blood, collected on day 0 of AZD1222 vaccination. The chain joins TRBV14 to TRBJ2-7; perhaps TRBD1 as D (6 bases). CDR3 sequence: CASSQGAGRSYEQYF. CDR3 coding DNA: TGTGCCAGCAGCCAGGGGGCAGGCCGGTCCTACGAGCAGTACTTC.